Listed below are T cell receptor beta chains from one sample, sequenced in a study of blood T cell repertoires in COVID-19. TCRdb's copy holds only in-frame clones and misses some; the assay was immunoSEQ multiplex PCR. The top ten hold roughly 6.2% of the sample, which has some 110,000 clones, over 60% seen once. Sequenced: peripheral blood. All receptors come from an elderly man with COVID-19, enrolled during active disease. The CDR3 runs from the conserved cysteine through the conserved F or W. The D gene is left open where the match is weak. Not every row has a clone size; where given, it reads once, few, many or a size class.

clone_size,v_call,j_call,d_call,cdr3_aa
-,TRBV10-3,TRBJ2-7,TRBD1,CAISQPTGNEQYF
-,TRBV5-1,TRBJ2-2,-,CASSAQAVNTGELFF
few,TRBV27,TRBJ2-5,-,CASSPRTGSRETQYF
once,TRBV24-1,TRBJ2-2,TRBD2,CATSQTSSSTGELFF
-,TRBV7-8,TRBJ2-1,-,CASSLFLVNEQFF
-,TRBV5-1,TRBJ2-7,-,CASSFYGLDEQYF
-,TRBV3-1/TRBV3-2,TRBJ2-1,TRBD2,CASSQEGLAPYNEQFF
-,TRBV5-1,TRBJ2-5,-,CASSLATQETQYF
once,TRBV7-2,TRBJ2-1,-,CASSPRQARYNEQFF
-,TRBV7-9,TRBJ2-7,-,CASSLDGTHEQYF